One and the same sample provided the 15 T cell receptor beta chains below, sequenced in a study of blood T cell repertoires in COVID-19. Some clones are missing from TCRdb's copy, which holds only in-frame ones; the method was immunoSEQ multiplex PCR. The sample has about 11,000 clones; roughly 90% are singletons. The sequencing input was peripheral blood. These receptors all come from a human donor in a cohort sampled during active COVID-19.

The rearrangement links TRBV5-1 to TRBJ2-2; D not certain. The CDR3 totals 14 residues. V lost 1 base and J 1 base, leaving 5 bases between the germline ends. CDR1 is SGHRS, CDR2 YFSETQ, per germline. CDR3 loop: CASSLILNTGELFF. DNA for the CDR3: TGCGCCAGCAGCTTGATCCTGAACACCGGGGAGCTGTTTTTT.

This chain connects TRBV15 to TRBJ1-2; 8 bases match TRBD1. The CDR3 is 14 residues long. The V gene's germline CDR1 is LNHNV and CDR2 YYDKDF (reference sequence). After removal of 1 base from V and 8 bases from J, the junction contained 6 bases not matched to a gene. The CDR3 DNA reads as TGTGCCACCAGCAGAGGTTCAGGGGGCAGAGGCTACACCTTC. This encodes CATSRGSGGRGYTF.

This clone has just one count. The V and J genes are TRBV15 and TRBJ2-7, with a tentative D call TRBD1 (6 bases). There are 14 residues in the CDR3. V lost 4 bases to trimming and J lost 6 bases, with 16 bases between them. Per the germline V gene, CDR1 is LNHNV and CDR2 is YYDKDF (reference sequence). This chain's CDR3 is CATSKGRGSGEQYF. Here the CDR3 DNA reads TGTGCCACCAGCAAGGGAAGGGGGAGTGGCGAGCAGTACTTC.

The chain employs TRBV4-3 and TRBJ1-3; tentative D call: TRBD1 (5 bases). This CDR3 spans 18 amino acids. Germline V lookup: CDR1 LGHNA, CDR2 YSLEER. Trimming pared 1 base from V and 1 base from J, leaving 17 bases between. CDR3 region: CASSQVYTGAPSGNTIYF. CDR3 coding DNA: TGCGCCAGCAGCCAAGTGTATACTGGGGCCCCATCTGGAAACACCATATATTTT.

The chain is built from TRBV19 and TRBJ1-2; TRBD1 matches at 7 bases. CDR3 length: 15 residues. Trimming removed 3 bases from V and 8 bases from J; junction bases left unmatched: 12. CDR1 LNHDA and CDR2 SQIVND come from the germline V gene (reference sequence). CDR3 in amino acids: CASSMGPTGVSGYTF. The CDR3 bases are TGTGCCAGTAGTATGGGACCCACAGGGGTCAGCGGCTACACCTTC.

This sequence joins TRBV5-1 and TRBJ2-5; 8 bases are a match to TRBD2. The germline gives CDR1 SGHRS, CDR2 YFSETQ. After removal of 3 bases from V and 9 bases from J, the junction contained 10 bases not matched to a gene. This CDR3 is built from 14 residues. The CDR3 is CASSYRTSLVSQYF. CDR3 in DNA: TGCGCCAGCAGCTACAGGACTAGCCTGGTGTCCCAGTACTTC. Full variable domain (remainder filled in from reference TRBV5-1 and TRBJ2-5): KAGVTQTPRYLIKTRGQQVTLSCSPISGHRSVSWYQQTPGQGLQFLFEYFSETQRNKGNFPGRFSGRQFSNSRSEMNVSTLELGDSALYLCASSYRTSLVSQYFGPGTRLLVL.

The chain is built from TRBV7-2 and TRBJ2-3, with 8 nucleotides matching TRBD2. The CDR3 sequence is 14 residues long. The V segment lost 4 bases and the J segment 5 bases; nucleotides outside the gene matches: 5. CDR1 is SGHTA, CDR2 FQGNSA, per germline. CDR3 nucleotides: TGTGCCAGCAGCTATATAACTAGCGGAGATACGCAGTATTTT. Encoded protein: CASSYITSGDTQYF.

The chain has TRBV9 and TRBJ2-3; D may be TRBD2 (7 bases). This CDR3 has 14 residues. The V gene's germline CDR1 is SGDLS and CDR2 YYNGEE. Trimming removed 3 bases at V and 1 base at J, with 9 bases between. CDR3: CASSEGGGTDTQYF. The CDR3 DNA follows: TGTGCCAGCAGCGAGGGGGGGGGCACAGATACGCAGTATTTT.

The chain couples TRBV10-3 to TRBJ1-5; 10 nucleotides line up with TRBD1. J was trimmed by 5 bases and V by 7 bases; bases with no gene match: 2. Germline V gene sequence: CDR1 ENHRY, CDR2 SYGVKD. The CDR3 is made up of 13 amino acids. The CDR3 DNA reads as TGTGCCATCAAAGGGACAGGGGATCAGCCCCAGCATTTT. It encodes CAIKGTGDQPQHF.

The chain couples TRBV3-1 (or the pseudogene TRBV3-2) to TRBJ2-6; weak D call: TRBD1 (5 bases). Trimming left V 4 bases short and J 2 bases short, with 9 bases between. CDR1 and CDR2 from the germline V gene are LGHDT and YNNKEL (reference sequence). The CDR3 extends over 15 amino acids. CDR3 nucleotides: TGTGCCAGCAGCCTTAGGGGTGCTGGGGCCAACGTCCTGACTTTC. Its translation is CASSLRGAGANVLTF.

This chain links TRBV7-9 with TRBJ1-1; D not resolved. CDR1 is SEHNR, CDR2 FQNEAQ, per germline (reference sequence). Trimming shortened V by 2 bases and J by 5 bases, and 9 bases separated the two germline ends. The CDR3 is made up of 13 amino acids. CDR3 amino acids: CASSLHGETEAFF. The DNA for the CDR3 is TGTGCCAGCAGCTTACATGGGGAGACTGAAGCTTTCTTT. Using reference TRBV7-9 and TRBJ1-1 for the parts outside the CDR3, the full variable domain is DTGVSQNPRHKITKRGQNVTFRCDPISEHNRLYWYRQTLGQGPEFLTYFQNEAQLEKSRLLSDRFSAERPKGSFSTLEIQRTEQGDSAMYLCASSLHGETEAFFGQGTRLTVV.

The V and J genes are TRBV4-1 and TRBJ2-4, with D perhaps TRBD2 (5 bases). Germline V gene data show CDR1 as MGHRA and CDR2 as YSYEKL. This CDR3 has 16 amino acids. Trimming stripped 0 bases from V and 1 base from J, with 10 bases between. CDR3: CASSQERVLAKNIQYF. CDR3 bases: TGCGCCAGCAGCCAAGAGCGGGTTCTGGCCAAAAACATTCAGTACTTC.

The rearrangement joins TRBV25-1 to TRBJ1-4; possible D gene TRBD1, 5 bases. Germline CDR1 reads MGHDK; CDR2 reads SYGVNS. Trimming shortened V by 3 bases and J by 3 bases, and 14 bases separated the two germline ends. This CDR3 is 16 amino acids long. CDR3 in DNA: TGTGCCAGCAGTGACCGGGGAGGGGTGGCTAATGAAAAACTGTTTTTT. Its translation is CASSDRGGVANEKLFF. The entire variable domain, with the rest obtained from reference TRBV25-1 and TRBJ1-4, is as follows: EADIYQTPRYLVIGTGKKITLECSQTMGHDKMYWYQQDPGMELHLIHYSYGVNSTEKGDLSSESTVSRIRTEHFPLTLESARPSHTSQYLCASSDRGGVANEKLFFGSGTQLSVL.

The genes are TRBV28 and TRBJ1-5; 10 bases match TRBD1. This CDR3 spans 15 amino acids. With 3 bases clipped from V and 4 bases from J, the junction kept 3 bases outside the gene matches. Germline values: CDR1 MDHEN, CDR2 SYDVKM. This chain's CDR3 is CASSLGGQGNQPQHF. CDR3 coding DNA: TGTGCCAGCAGTTTGGGGGGACAGGGGAATCAGCCCCAGCATTTT.

The genes are TRBV19 and TRBJ1-2; D is uncertain. V gave up 3 bases and J gave up 4 bases, with 12 bases separating them. Per the germline V gene, CDR1 is LNHDA and CDR2 is SQIVND (reference sequence). This CDR3 has 14 residues. As DNA, the CDR3 is TGTGCCAGTAGTATTGGTACGGAGGGCTATGGCTACACCTTC. Protein sequence: CASSIGTEGYGYTF.